These 27 T cell receptor beta chains originate from one sample sequenced in a study of tumor and adjacent non-tumor tissue in lung cancer. This sample's RNA came from whole unsorted tissue. The normal lung tissue was taken more than 3 cm from the tumor edge. The library came from three nested PCR rounds adapted from ARM-PCR protocols. TCRdb re-called the multiplex PCR reads with MiXCR, one entry per CDR3 protein. The repertoire has 65,000 to 75,000 distinct CDR3 sequences, 76% of them found once; the top ten carry around 43%. Sequencing was done on a sample of distant non-tumor lung tissue. These TCRs come from a man aged 55 to 70 with non-small cell lung cancer.

The count of this clonotype is one. This CDR3 is missing its conserved last phenylalanine or tryptophan, likely due to a read error. V is TRBV29-1 and J is TRBJ1-3; D unresolved. Trimming removed 0 bases from V and 4 bases from J, with 7 bases in between. The CDR3 is 13 amino acids. The V gene's germline CDR1 is SQVTM and CDR2 ANQGSEA. The CDR3 loop is CSVEEWRGNTIYL. In nucleotides, the CDR3 is TGCAGCGTTGAAGAATGGCGGGGAAACACCATATATCTT.

Concerning this clonotype itself: Since the CDR3 does not end with the conserved phenylalanine or tryptophan, this likely comes from a read error. No DNA is shown, since the ends of the CDR3 on it are uncertain; the CDR3 is the one TCRdb lists. V is TRBV7-8 and J is TRBJ1-1; TRBD1 is the table's D call and was not checked against the DNA. In germline, CDR1 is SGHVS, CDR2 FQNEAQ. The CDR3 extends over 13 residues, inclusive of both ends. CDR3: CVSNPSPRVVDFY.

V and J are TRBV6-2 or TRBV6-3 and TRBJ2-7; perhaps TRBD1 as D (5 bases). CDR3 length: 15 amino acids. Germline CDR1 and CDR2: MNHEY and SVGEGT. V lost 5 bases, J lost 7 bases, and 21 bases lay in between. This CDR3 is CASSVRFWRQYEQYF. CDR3 nucleotides: TGTGCCAGCAGTGTCCGATTCTGGAGACAGTATGAGCAGTACTTC.

A remark on this clonotype: A read error may explain this, as a much larger clone is one base away. The chain joins TRBV28 to TRBJ1-2; TRBD1 agrees at 10 bases. Germline CDR1 MDHEN, CDR2 SYDVKM. This CDR3 has 14 residues. The V gene end was trimmed by 5 bases and the J gene end by 9 bases; junction bases not matched to a gene: 9. Here the CDR3 reads CASSGTGASDSYTF. CDR3 sequence (DNA): TGTGCCAGCAGTGGGACAGGGGCGTCCGATAGCTACACCTTC.

The genes are TRBV29-1 and TRBJ1-2; D not certain. The CDR3 runs 13 residues. Germline CDR1 and CDR2: SQVTM and ANQGSEA. CDR3 in amino acids: CNVQRSGTNDYTF. CDR3 coding DNA: TGCAACGTACAGCGCTCAGGTACTAATGACTACACCTTC.

About this clonotype itself: At one of its ends the junction is not consistent with the germline gene, which may arise from a read error. The J gene is TRBJ1-4, the V gene TRBV6-6, with D possibly being TRBD1 (5 bases). Germline CDR1 is MNHNY and CDR2 is SVGAGI (reference sequence). This CDR3 has 15 residues. In DNA form, the CDR3 reads TGTGCCAGCAGTAGAACCGGGGCTGGGAATGAAAAACTATTTTTT. Translated, it gives CASSRTGAGNEKLFF.

This clonotype was counted once. At one of its ends the junction is not consistent with the germline gene, which may arise from a read error. The gene calls are TRBV5-1 and TRBJ2-5; D unresolved. The CDR3 runs to 14 residues. From germline, CDR1 is SGHRS and CDR2 YFSETQ. The CDR3 region has the DNA TGCGCCAACAGCTTGGCCAATACAGAGGAGACCCACTACTTC. This gives the protein CANSLANTEETHYF.

Details on this clonotype: A read error may explain this, as a much larger clone is one base away. The gene calls are TRBV5-1 and TRBJ2-3; D gene ambiguous. Germline lookup yields CDR1 SGHRS and CDR2 YFSETQ. CDR3 length equals 13 residues. The DNA of the CDR3 is TGCGCCAGCAACTTGTACGGGACAGATACGCAGTATTTT. Translated: CASNLYGTDTQYF.

The gene calls are TRBV20-1 and TRBJ1-5, with a possible D match to TRBD1 (6 bases). CDR1 DFQATT and CDR2 SNEGSKA come from the germline V gene (reference sequence). This CDR3 spans 19 amino acids. The V end lost 6 bases, the J end lost 6 bases, and 33 bases lay between the germline ends. CDR3 DNA sequence: TGCAGTGCCGAGGGCGCCGGGACACTGAGCTGGTATTGCATTCAGCCCCAGCATTTT. Translation gives CSAEGAGTLSWYCIQPQHF.

Points on this clonotype: One end of the junction varies from germline; a read error may be responsible. This chain's CDR3 is CASSYISSTGELYF. The DNA for the CDR3 is TGTGCCAGCAGCTATATTAGCAGCACCGGGGAGCTGTATTTT. V and J are TRBV11-1 and TRBJ2-2, with a weak D call TRBD2 (5 bases). The CDR3 totals 14 residues. Germline CDR1 SGHAT, CDR2 FQDESV (reference sequence).

J is TRBJ2-7 and V is TRBV11-2, with a possible D match to TRBD1 (5 bases). The CDR3 is 15 residues long. CDR1 and CDR2 (germline): SGHAT, FQNNGV. The CDR3 is CAGSLDLRQPYEQYF. Written as DNA, the CDR3 is TGTGCAGGCAGCTTAGATCTACGACAGCCTTACGAGCAGTACTTC. Variable domain in full (rest from reference TRBV11-2 and TRBJ2-7): EAGVAQSPRYKIIEKRQSVAFWCNPISGHATLYWYQQILGQGPKLLIQFQNNGVVDDSQLPKDRFSAERLKGVDSTLKIQPAKLEDSAVYLCAGSLDLRQPYEQYFGPGTRLTVT.

As regards this clonotype: Mismatch with germline at one junction end may stem from a read error. The genes are TRBV5-4 and TRBJ2-3, with TRBD2 matching over 9 bases. Germline V lookup: CDR1 SGHNT, CDR2 YYREEE (reference sequence). The CDR3 runs 15 residues. CDR3 sequence: CASSLGGTSLDMQYF. The DNA for the CDR3 is TGTGCCAGCAGTTTGGGGGGGACTAGCCTCGATATGCAGTATTTT. The variable domain in full, completed from reference TRBV5-4 and TRBJ2-3, reads ETGVTQSPTHLIKTRGQQVTLRCSSQSGHNTVSWYQQALGQGPQFIFQYYREEENGRGNFPPRFSGLQFPNYSSELNVNALELDDSALYLCASSLGGTSLDMQYFGPGTRLTVL.

This clonotype turned up a few times. Being one base from a much bigger clone, this may be a read error. The chain recombines TRBV12-3 or TRBV12-4 with TRBJ2-1; D is possibly TRBD2 (6 bases). This CDR3 contains 17 residues. V was clipped by 7 bases and J by 3 bases, with 22 bases between them. The DNA of the CDR3 is TGTGCCAGCACCCACGGGGGATTAGGGGCCTACTACAATGAGCAGTTCTTC. It yields the protein CASTHGGLGAYYNEQFF.

In the case of this clonotype: At one of its ends the junction is not consistent with the germline gene, which may arise from a read error. This chain connects TRBV6-1 to TRBJ1-1; D gene ambiguous. The germline CDR1 and CDR2 sequences are MNHNS and SASEGT. The CDR3 totals 15 residues. CDR3 bases: TGTGTCAGCAGCCCCTCGCGGTTGCCGAACACTGAAGCTTTCTTT. It encodes CVSSPSRLPNTEAFF.

This chain joins TRBV28 and TRBJ2-7; 11 bases align to TRBD2. CDR3 size: 14 residues. Germline-derived CDR1 and CDR2 are MDHEN and SYDVKM. The V and J ends lost 8 bases and 7 bases, in that order; junction bases with no gene match: 10. The CDR3 is CASHTSGRTYEQYF. CDR3 coding DNA: TGTGCCAGCCATACTAGCGGGAGAACTTATGAGCAGTACTTC.

This clonotype is deemed medium-sized. The rearrangement joins TRBV6-1 to TRBJ1-1, with 7 positions matching TRBD1. Germline V lookup: CDR1 MNHNS, CDR2 SASEGT. Trimming took 4 bases from V and 1 from J; bases not matched to a gene: 6. The CDR3 sequence is 15 residues long. The CDR3: CASSGDRVGNTEAFF. The DNA of the CDR3 is TGTGCCAGCAGTGGCGACAGGGTTGGGAACACTGAAGCTTTCTTT.

The V call is TRBV29-1, the J call TRBJ2-1; 9 bases are shared with TRBD2. The V gene end was trimmed by 0 bases and the J gene end by 1 base; junction bases not matched to a gene: 13. CDR3 length: 19 residues. Germline V gene data show CDR1 as SQVTM and CDR2 as ANQGSEA. CDR3 region: CSVEDPGISGGKSYNEQFF. CDR3 DNA sequence: TGCAGCGTTGAAGACCCCGGGATTAGCGGGGGTAAATCCTACAATGAGCAGTTCTTC.

Comment on this clonotype: A junction end diverges from the germline sequence, so it may reflect a read error. This sequence joins TRBV7-8 and TRBJ1-6; D is ambiguous. This CDR3 region has 15 residues. Germline CDR1 is SGHVS and CDR2 is FQNEAQ. The CDR3 DNA follows: TGCGCCAGCAGCTTAGCGTTCACATCTGTTTCACCCCTCCACTTT. Translating gives CASSLAFTSVSPLHF.

The chain couples TRBV5-5 to TRBJ1-5; D might be TRBD1 (5 bases). V shed 3 bases and J shed 3 bases, with 7 bases lying between them. The germline V gene encodes CDR1 SGHKS and CDR2 YYEKEE (reference sequence). The CDR3 length is 13 residues. The CDR3 spells CASSWDHNQPQHF. The CDR3 nucleotides read TGTGCCAGCAGCTGGGACCACAATCAGCCCCAGCATTTT.

The chain links TRBV6-1 to TRBJ2-5, with TRBD2 identical over 9 bases. This CDR3 region has 16 residues. V lost 4 bases, J lost 6 bases, and 12 bases stayed unmatched. CDR1 MNHNS and CDR2 SASEGT come from the germline V gene. DNA for the CDR3: TGTGCCAGCAGTGTGGTAGCGGGAGTGCGTGTAAAGACCCAGTACTTC. Its translation: CASSVVAGVRVKTQYF.

The chain uses TRBV6-5 and TRBJ2-2; tentatively, D is TRBD2 (5 bases). The CDR3 covers 13 residues. V was pared by 6 bases and J by 6 bases, with 11 bases between. Per germline, CDR1 MNHEY and CDR2 SVGAGI. The CDR3 nucleotides are TGTGCCAGCAGCCCACTAGTTTCCGGGGAGCTGTTTTTT. As protein: CASSPLVSGELFF.

About this clonotype itself: This may be a read error: a much more frequent sequence differs by one nucleotide. The rearrangement joins TRBV6-2 or TRBV6-3 to TRBJ2-7; either TRBD1 or TRBD2 may fit D (5 bases each). This CDR3 has 14 amino acids. Trimming shortened V by 6 bases and J by 5 bases, and 17 bases separated the two germline ends. In germline, CDR1 is MNHEY, CDR2 SVGEGT. The CDR3 loop is CASREQGRGHEQYF. The CDR3, as DNA: TGTGCCAGCAGAGAGCAGGGACGGGGCCACGAGCAGTACTTC.

As regards this clonotype: An end of the junction does not agree with germline; a read error may underlie this. The V gene is TRBV11-2, the J gene TRBJ2-3; D ambiguous. Germline CDR1 and CDR2: SGHAT and FQNNGV. The length of the CDR3 is 14 residues. Written as DNA, the CDR3 is TGTGCCAGCAGCTTAGTTGGGCCTTTAGATACGCAATATTTT. Protein: CASSLVGPLDTQYF.

In regard to this clonotype: Compared with germline, one end of the junction differs, possibly owing to a read error. J is TRBJ1-5 and V is TRBV29-1; D remains unclear. The CDR3 is 13 amino acids. Germline V gene sequence: CDR1 SQVTM, CDR2 ANQGSEA. The CDR3 sequence is CSMGGGGYQPQHF. CDR3 bases: TGCAGCATGGGAGGTGGCGGCTATCAGCCTCAGCATTTT.

Note on this clonotype: One end of the junction fails to match germline, which may point to a read error. The chain links TRBV6-1 to TRBJ1-2; unclear D gene. Germline lookup yields CDR1 MNHNS and CDR2 SASEGT. The CDR3 is 14 amino acids. The CDR3 loop is CASSPDSANYGYTF. CDR3 DNA: TGTGCCAGCAGCCCGGACTCAGCTAACTATGGCTACACATTC.

With regard to this clonotype: Given the absence of the conserved phenylalanine or tryptophan at the CDR3 end, a read error is likely. This sequence joins TRBV11-2 and TRBJ1-5, with D possibly TRBD1 on 6 matching bases. Germline V gene lookup returns CDR1 SGHAT and CDR2 FQNNGV. V was clipped by 3 bases and J by 4 bases, with 10 bases between them. CDR3 length: 14 amino acids. CDR3 residues: CASSFEGGNQPQHI. The DNA of the CDR3 is TGTGCCAGCAGCTTTGAGGGGGGGAATCAGCCCCAGCATATT.

V gene TRBV30 combines with J gene TRBJ2-1; a weak D match, TRBD2 (7 bases). Trimming shortened V by 8 bases and J by 6 bases, and 29 bases separated the two germline ends. Germline-derived CDR1 and CDR2 are GTSNPN and SVGIG (reference sequence). The CDR3 is 17 amino acids. The CDR3 DNA sequence: TGTGCCGGATCCAGCGAGTCCGGGGGGCGGGTTATCAATGAGCAGTTCTTC. As protein: CAGSSESGGRVINEQFF.